These 26 T cell receptor beta chains were sequenced from one sample in a study of blood T cell repertoires in COVID-19. Sequencing was performed with immunoSEQ multiplex PCR; in TCRdb, only in-frame clones are kept and a portion is missing. The profile shows about 87,000 clones, 70% to 90% of them singletons. The sequencing sample was made of peripheral blood. All receptors derive from a man aged 35-49 years with acute or convalescent COVID-19.

V usage is TRBV5-1 and J usage is TRBJ2-2, with D possibly matching TRBD2 (5 bases). Trimming cost V 1 base and J 4 bases, with 8 bases left between them. CDR3 length equals 14 residues. Germline assignment: CDR1 SGHRS and CDR2 YFSETQ. This CDR3 reads CASSLIGSTGELFF. CDR3 in DNA: TGCGCCAGCAGCTTGATTGGGAGCACCGGGGAGCTGTTTTTT.

The chain employs TRBV6-5 and TRBJ1-2, with D tentatively TRBD1 (6 bases). Trimming removed 2 bases from V and 6 bases from J, with 16 bases in between. The CDR3 sequence is 15 residues long. CDR1 MNHEY and CDR2 SVGAGI come from the germline V gene. The CDR3 protein is CASSYTPARGDGYTF. CDR3 in DNA: TGTGCCAGCAGTTACACCCCGGCCAGGGGCGATGGCTACACCTTC.

The rearrangement links TRBV7-2 to TRBJ1-1; D unclear. The V gene's germline CDR1 is SGHTA and CDR2 FQGNSA. The CDR3 contains 13 residues. V was clipped by 3 bases and J by 6 bases, with 11 bases between them. CDR3 in amino acids: CASSLRVLSEAFF. The DNA of the CDR3 is TGTGCCAGCAGCTTGAGGGTTTTGTCTGAAGCTTTCTTT. The variable domain in full, with the rest retrieved from reference TRBV7-2 and TRBJ1-1, is GAGVSQSPSNKVTEKGKDVELRCDPISGHTALYWYRQSLGQGLEFLIYFQGNSAPDKSGLPSDRFSAERTGGSVSTLTIQRTQQEDSAVYLCASSLRVLSEAFFGQGTRLTVV.

The J gene is TRBJ1-2, the V gene TRBV12-5, with a possible D match to TRBD1 (5 bases). This CDR3 contains 16 residues. Per germline, CDR1 LGHNT and CDR2 FRNRAP. V gave up 0 bases and J gave up 5 bases, with 16 bases separating them. The CDR3 DNA sequence: TGTGCTAGTGGTTTGGTACTTTCCGGGGAGGGGTATGGCTACACCTTC. Translation: CASGLVLSGEGYGYTF. Drawing the rest from reference TRBV12-5 and TRBJ1-2, the complete variable domain is DARVTQTPRHKVTEMGQEVTMRCQPILGHNTVFWYRQTMMQGLELLAYFRNRAPLDDSGMPKDRFSAEMPDATLATLKIQPSEPRDSAVYFCASGLVLSGEGYGYTFGSGTRLTVV.

The chain recombines TRBV10-3 with TRBJ1-1; 9 positions match TRBD1. This CDR3 is 14 amino acids long. Germline V gene data show CDR1 as ENHRY and CDR2 as SYGVKD. V lost 5 bases to trimming and J lost 1 base; unmatched junction nucleotides: 2. The CDR3 is CAISRDRENTEAFF. The CDR3 DNA follows: TGTGCCATCAGTCGGGACAGGGAGAACACTGAAGCTTTCTTT.

V usage is TRBV6-5 and J usage is TRBJ1-4, with D maybe TRBD1 (5 bases). CDR3 size: 15 residues. V was clipped by 0 bases and J by 4 bases, with 9 bases between them. Germline lookup yields CDR1 MNHEY and CDR2 SVGAGI. For the CDR3, the DNA is TGTGCCAGCAGTTACTCGACAGCCAATAATGAAAAACTGTTTTTT. It translates to CASSYSTANNEKLFF.

The chain is built from TRBV7-3 and TRBJ1-1; TRBD1 agrees at 7 bases. This CDR3 is built from 15 residues. Looked up from germline, CDR1 is SGHTA and CDR2 is FQGTGA. V was pared by 2 bases and J by 2 bases, with 5 bases of the junction left unmatched. The CDR3 here is CASSLGTGENTEAFF. The CDR3 region has the DNA TGTGCCAGCAGCTTAGGTACAGGGGAAAACACTGAAGCTTTCTTT.

Here the CDR3 reads CASSLHRGNGDQPQHF. CDR3 sequence (DNA): TGTGCCAGCAGCTTGCACAGGGGTAATGGGGATCAGCCCCAGCATTTT. The genes are TRBV5-8 and TRBJ1-5; 7 bases fit TRBD1. V shed 1 base, J shed 5 bases, and the junction held 9 bases outside the gene matches. The germline V gene has CDR1 SGHTS and CDR2 YDEGEE. This CDR3 is 16 amino acids long.

The J gene is TRBJ1-2, the V gene TRBV19, with D maybe TRBD1 (6 bases). Trimming removed 2 bases at V and 2 bases at J, with 15 bases between. The V gene's germline CDR1 is LNHDA and CDR2 SQIVND (reference sequence). This CDR3 contains 16 residues. This chain's CDR3 is CASSIWHGDTNYGYTF. The CDR3 DNA sequence: TGTGCCAGTAGTATATGGCATGGGGACACCAACTATGGCTACACCTTC.

The CDR3 coding sequence is TGCGCCAGCAGCTTGAACGTTGGGCTCAACTACGAGCAGTACTTC. This gives the protein CASSLNVGLNYEQYF. The chain employs TRBV5-1 and TRBJ2-7; D is unclear. CDR1 is SGHRS and CDR2 is YFSETQ in the germline V gene. The CDR3 sequence is 15 residues long. Between the trimmed V and J ends, which lost 1 base and 3 bases, there was a span of 14 bases.

V gene TRBV19 combines with J gene TRBJ1-5; 9 bases align to TRBD1. This CDR3 has 15 residues. Looked up from germline, CDR1 is LNHDA and CDR2 is SQIVND (reference sequence). Trimming took 5 bases from V and 0 from J; bases not matched to a gene: 2. CDR3 nucleotides: TGTGCCAGTAGTGGGACAGGGTCTAGCAATCAGCCCCAGCATTTT. Translation: CASSGTGSSNQPQHF. The complete variable domain, with remaining parts taken from reference TRBV19 and TRBJ1-5, reads DGGITQSPKYLFRKEGQNVTLSCEQNLNHDAMYWYRQDPGQGLRLIYYSQIVNDFQKGDIAEGYSVSREKKESFPLTVTSAQKNPTAFYLCASSGTGSSNQPQHFGDGTRLSIL.

The rearrangement links TRBV3-1 (or the pseudogene TRBV3-2) to TRBJ1-4; the match to TRBD1 covers 8 bases. Germline CDR1 LGHDT, CDR2 YNNKEL (reference sequence). The trim removed 4 bases at V and 4 bases at J, leaving 20 bases unmatched. The CDR3 length is 20 residues. CDR3 region: CASSPHQDRVNWVGNEKLFF. The CDR3, as DNA: TGTGCCAGCAGCCCCCACCAGGACAGGGTTAATTGGGTAGGTAATGAAAAACTGTTTTTT.

The gene calls are TRBV9 and TRBJ1-2; D is ambiguous. The CDR3 contains 13 residues. The germline CDR1 and CDR2 sequences are SGDLS and YYNGEE. Trimming cost V 0 bases and J 4 bases, with 7 bases left between them. In DNA form, the CDR3 reads TGTGCCAGCAGCGTAGGGCAGTTCTATGGCTACACCTTC. Amino acid sequence: CASSVGQFYGYTF.

This clone was observed a single time. A read error may produce the germline difference seen at one junction end. The genes are TRBV30 and TRBJ1-1, with 8 positions matching TRBD1. Germline CDR1 and CDR2: GTSNPN and SVGIG (reference sequence). The CDR3 has 13 residues. The CDR3 sequence: CAQCGRGPTEAFF. Here the CDR3 DNA reads TGCGCCCAGTGTGGCAGGGGGCCCACTGAAGCTTTCTTT.

V is TRBV4-2 and J is TRBJ2-7, with 12 bases identical to TRBD2. There are 16 residues in the CDR3. Per germline, CDR1 LGHNA and CDR2 YNFKEQ. The V gene end was trimmed by 0 bases and the J gene end by 4 bases; junction bases not matched to a gene: 4. This CDR3 reads CASSQDQTSGRYEQYF. CDR3 nucleotides: TGTGCCAGCAGCCAAGATCAAACTAGCGGGAGGTACGAGCAGTACTTC.

The chain joins TRBV5-5 to TRBJ2-6, with TRBD1 identical over 10 bases. The CDR3 has 19 residues. The junction had 10 bases not matched to a gene; V was cut back by 1 base and J by 3 bases. Germline V gives CDR1 SGHKS, CDR2 YYEKEE (reference sequence). The CDR3 is CASSLFLRDRGGGANVLTF. The CDR3 bases are TGTGCCAGCAGCTTGTTCCTCCGGGACAGGGGAGGTGGGGCCAACGTCCTGACTTTC.

This chain links TRBV6-5 with TRBJ1-6; 7 nucleotides line up with TRBD1. The CDR3 is 13 amino acids. With 7 bases clipped from V and 4 bases from J, the junction kept 1 base outside the gene matches. Germline V gives CDR1 MNHEY, CDR2 SVGAGI. CDR3 residues: CASKGQYNSPLHF. The CDR3 DNA reads as TGTGCCAGCAAGGGACAGTATAATTCACCCCTCCACTTT.

The CDR3: CASAAGGGGQPQHF. The CDR3, as DNA: TGTGCTAGTGCCGCCGGCGGCGGGGGTCAGCCCCAGCATTTT. The chain carries TRBV12-5 and TRBJ1-5; D might be TRBD1 (5 bases). Trimming removed 7 bases from V and 6 bases from J, with 16 bases in between. Per germline, CDR1 LGHNT and CDR2 FRNRAP. The CDR3 is made up of 14 amino acids.

J is TRBJ1-6 and V is TRBV11-2; D not certain. CDR1 and CDR2 from the germline V gene are SGHAT and FQNNGV. The V end lost 0 bases, the J end lost 10 bases, and 13 bases lay between the germline ends. This CDR3 is built from 15 residues. CDR3 loop: CASSLDLGPGSPLHF. The CDR3 DNA sequence: TGTGCCAGCAGCTTAGATCTTGGCCCGGGGTCACCCCTCCACTTT.

This chain uses TRBV18 with TRBJ2-7, with 8 bases that match TRBD1. Germline loops: CDR1 KGHSH, CDR2 LQKENI. The CDR3 runs 14 residues. The ends lost 6 bases at V and 2 bases at J; junction bases unmatched: 6. The CDR3: CASSAGQATYEQYF. The DNA of the CDR3 is TGTGCCAGCTCGGCGGGACAGGCAACCTACGAGCAGTACTTC.

The V call is TRBV5-1, the J call TRBJ2-1, with 11 bases that match TRBD1. This CDR3 has 15 amino acids. Germline values: CDR1 SGHRS, CDR2 YFSETQ. J was trimmed by 1 base and V by 4 bases; bases with no gene match: 1. CDR3 nucleotide sequence: TGCGCCAGCAGCGGGACAGGGGGATCCTACAATGAGCAGTTCTTC. This translates into CASSGTGGSYNEQFF.

The V gene is TRBV2, the J gene TRBJ1-5; TRBD1 matches at 7 bases. The CDR3 has 13 residues. Per germline, CDR1 SNHLY and CDR2 FYNNEI. Losses at the gene ends were 8 bases for V and 7 bases for J; bases not matched to a gene: 8. CDR3 DNA: TGTGCCAGCTCGACAGGGTTACGACAGCCCCAGCATTTT. Its translation: CASSTGLRQPQHF.

The chain has TRBV2 and TRBJ2-5; D possibly corresponds to TRBD1 (5 bases). The CDR3 loop spans 11 amino acids. Germline assignment: CDR1 SNHLY and CDR2 FYNNEI. Trimming removed 9 bases from V and 5 bases from J, with 10 bases in between. In DNA, the CDR3 is TGTGCCAGTGGGGCAGGGGAGACCCAGTACTTC. Amino acid sequence: CASGAGETQYF.

The chain is built from TRBV2 and TRBJ1-2, with D possibly TRBD1 on 6 matching bases. Germline V gene data show CDR1 as SNHLY and CDR2 as FYNNEI. V lost 7 bases and J lost 7, with 13 bases in between. This CDR3 spans 12 amino acids. The chain's CDR3 is CASTGDVGGYTF. CDR3 nucleotides: TGTGCCAGCACAGGGGATGTTGGTGGCTACACCTTC.

This chain uses TRBV30 with TRBJ1-2; TRBD1 agrees at 7 bases. The CDR3 is 11 residues long. CDR1 GTSNPN and CDR2 SVGIG come from the germline V gene (reference sequence). V lost 1 base and J lost 9; bases outside the gene matches: 2. CDR3 sequence reads: CAWSGGQSYTF. The CDR3 DNA sequence: TGTGCCTGGAGTGGGGGACAGAGCTACACCTTC.

This rearrangement joins TRBV3-1 (or the pseudogene TRBV3-2) to TRBJ2-1; 8 positions match TRBD2. CDR1 and CDR2 (germline): LGHDT, YNNKEL (reference sequence). This CDR3 has 15 amino acids. V dropped 0 bases and J dropped 10; count of bases not matched to a gene: 8. The CDR3 coding sequence is TGTGCCAGCAGCCAAGAACGGGAGGGCCTACGAGAGCAGTTCTTC. Its translation is CASSQEREGLREQFF.